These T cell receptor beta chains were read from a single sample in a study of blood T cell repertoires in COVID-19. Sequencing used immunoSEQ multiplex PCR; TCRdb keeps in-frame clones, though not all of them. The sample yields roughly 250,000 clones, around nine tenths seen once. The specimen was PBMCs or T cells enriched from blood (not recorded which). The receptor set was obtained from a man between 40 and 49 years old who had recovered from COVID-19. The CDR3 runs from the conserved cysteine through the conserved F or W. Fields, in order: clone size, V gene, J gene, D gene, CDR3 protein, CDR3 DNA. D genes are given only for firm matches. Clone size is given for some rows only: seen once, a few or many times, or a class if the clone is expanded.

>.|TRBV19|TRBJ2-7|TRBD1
CASSTPGQAPYEQYF
TGTGCCAGTAGTACCCCGGGACAGGCTCCCTACGAGCAGTACTTC
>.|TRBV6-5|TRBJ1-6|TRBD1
CASRGGQTYNSPLHF
TGTGCCAGCAGGGGGGGACAGACCTATAATTCACCCCTCCACTTT
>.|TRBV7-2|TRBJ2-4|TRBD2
CASSLGTSGGENIQYF
TGTGCCAGCAGCTTAGGGACTAGCGGGGGGGAAAACATTCAGTACTTC
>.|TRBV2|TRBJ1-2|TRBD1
CASSVRQGYGYTF
TGTGCCAGCAGTGTGCGACAGGGCTATGGCTACACCTTC
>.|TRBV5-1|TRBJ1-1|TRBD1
CASSRTGVEAFF
TGCGCCAGCAGCCGGACAGGGGTTGAAGCTTTCTTT
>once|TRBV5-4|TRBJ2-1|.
CASIHRDFDYNEQFF
TGTGCCAGCATCCACCGGGACTTCGATTACAATGAGCAGTTCTTC
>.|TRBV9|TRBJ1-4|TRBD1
CASSVVTGVSEKLFF
TGTGCCAGCAGCGTAGTAACAGGGGTATCGGAAAAACTGTTTTTT
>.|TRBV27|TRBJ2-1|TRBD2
CASSPPGGGTHEQFF
TGTGCCAGCAGTCCCCCGGGGGGTGGGACGCATGAGCAGTTCTTC
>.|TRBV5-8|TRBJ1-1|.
CASSLWRGENTEAFF
TGTGCCAGCAGCTTGTGGAGGGGAGAAAACACTGAAGCTTTCTTT
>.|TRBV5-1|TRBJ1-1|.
CASSLGESAAFF
TGCGCCAGCAGCTTGGGAGAGTCTGCAGCTTTCTTT
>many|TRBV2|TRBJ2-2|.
CASGRTDQNAGELFF
TGTGCCAGCGGGAGGACTGATCAGAACGCCGGGGAGCTGTTTTTT
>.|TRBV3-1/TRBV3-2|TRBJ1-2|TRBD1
CASSHVDRGRDGYTF
TGTGCCAGCAGCCACGTTGACAGGGGGCGAGATGGCTACACCTTC
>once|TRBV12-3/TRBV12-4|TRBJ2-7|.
CASKTETYEQYF
TGTGCCAGCAAAACAGAAACCTACGAGCAGTACTTC
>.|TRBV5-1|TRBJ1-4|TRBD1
CASSFPLDRGVEKLFF
TGCGCCAGCAGCTTCCCCCTGGACAGGGGGGTTGAAAAACTGTTTTTT
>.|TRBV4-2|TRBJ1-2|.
CASSQDGQLPWDYGYTF
TGTGCCAGCAGCCAAGATGGACAGCTCCCCTGGGACTATGGCTACACCTTC
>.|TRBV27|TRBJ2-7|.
CASSLYAAGEQYF
TGTGCCAGCAGTTTATACGCGGCGGGCGAGCAGTACTTC
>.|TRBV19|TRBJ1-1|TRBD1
CASSRLRGQGARTEAFF
TGTGCCAGTAGTCGCCTCCGGGGACAGGGGGCGAGGACTGAAGCTTTCTTT
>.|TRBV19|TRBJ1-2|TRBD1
CASSIQDRGDYGYTF
TGTGCCAGTAGTATCCAGGACAGGGGGGACTATGGCTACACCTTC
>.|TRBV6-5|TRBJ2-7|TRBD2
CASSGGLAGPYEQYF
TGTGCCAGCAGCGGGGGACTAGCGGGCCCCTACGAGCAGTACTTC